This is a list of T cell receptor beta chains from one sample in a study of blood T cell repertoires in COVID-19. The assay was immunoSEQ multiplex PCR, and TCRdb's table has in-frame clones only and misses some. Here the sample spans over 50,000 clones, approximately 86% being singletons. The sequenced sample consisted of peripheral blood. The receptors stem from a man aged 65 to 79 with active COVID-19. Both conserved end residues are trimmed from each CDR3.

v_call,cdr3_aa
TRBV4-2,ASSRSSGSGANVLT
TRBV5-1,ASSLEPGGNQPQH
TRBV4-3,ASSQDLLAGAQYNEQF
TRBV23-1,ASSQQGAIYSSGANVLT
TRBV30,AWSAHPVTDYGYT
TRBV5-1,ASSLAGYNSPLH
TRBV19,ASWDTASGANVLT
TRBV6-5,ASRRTGGDEKLF
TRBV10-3,AISEITDYGYT
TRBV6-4,ASSVETGSYNEQF
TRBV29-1,SVTRTGDGYT
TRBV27,ASSSRGGSYEQY
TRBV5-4,ASSPGLPGRGNTIY
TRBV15,ATSIWDRGTEAF
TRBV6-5,ASRGQFQANYGYT
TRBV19,ASKPRSGGGYT
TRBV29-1,SVGGVGGSTDTQY
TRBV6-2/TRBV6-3,ASSDGYEQY
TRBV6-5,ASRQGQNTGELF
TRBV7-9,ASSSGLVRTDTQY
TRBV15,AANTGGPNQPQH
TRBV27,ASSLFSGAYEQY
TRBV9,ASSVDPGTNTEAF
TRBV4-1,ASSREWSGTEAF
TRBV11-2,ASSLVVLSSGNTIY
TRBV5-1,ASSDTGGANEKLF
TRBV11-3,ASSLVSRGRYSNQPQH
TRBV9,ASSVEEAGGPHTQY
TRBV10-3,ATVPGLGSYEQY
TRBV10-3,AITEGGRVYGYT
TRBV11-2,ASSLDQGTDGYT
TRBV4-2,ASSRASGGYNEQF
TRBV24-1,ATSDPVAPQPQH
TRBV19,ASSGTGPYEQY
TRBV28,ASSSITGGTTEAF
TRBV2,ASSGLTRNTEAF
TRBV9,ASSVVAEIRGNQPQH
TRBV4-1,ASSVRTQGEQF
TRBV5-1,ASSFTRAQRGTDTQY
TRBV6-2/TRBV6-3,ASSSVGGVQETQY
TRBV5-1,ASRNPSRGRANEQF
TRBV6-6,ASRSTGAEPNYGYT
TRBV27,ASSPLGLDYQETQY
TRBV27,ASRYTGVLTDTQY
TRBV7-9,ASSLTGGSDEQY
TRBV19,ASSIDWWRDNYGYT
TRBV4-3,ASSRTSGEGTDTQY
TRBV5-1,ASGDRGADTQY
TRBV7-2,ASTQNRGADTQY
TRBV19,ASRMGGGRDNEQF
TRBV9,ASSTTASNTEAF
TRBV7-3,ASSLFGHNNSPLH